This T cell receptor beta chain was retrieved from a study of T cells after yellow fever vaccination. Study-level findings and limits: High-abundance clonotypes from the bulk population could contaminate FACS-sorted repertoires.

This clonotype was found many times. Its antigen is not identified. TCRdb re-called the 5' RACE reads through MiXCR, storing one row per CDR3 protein. The profile shows 150,000 to 200,000 distinct CDR3 sequences, approximately 6.2% of them singletons. The sample here was CD4+ T cells sorted from PBMCs, taken on the day of the first yellow fever vaccination. The clonotype was recovered from a man aged 18 to 29 who received the YFV17D yellow fever vaccine.

The CDR3 DNA reads TGTGCCACGACAGGGGTGACTAACTATGGCTACACCTTC. This gives the protein CATTGVTNYGYTF. This chain connects TRBV6-2 or TRBV6-3 to TRBJ1-2; 8 nucleotides agree with TRBD1. Germline V gene data show CDR1 as MNHEY and CDR2 as SVGEGT. This CDR3 is 13 amino acids long. V trimming: 10 bases; J trimming: 0 bases; junction bases outside the gene matches: 4.